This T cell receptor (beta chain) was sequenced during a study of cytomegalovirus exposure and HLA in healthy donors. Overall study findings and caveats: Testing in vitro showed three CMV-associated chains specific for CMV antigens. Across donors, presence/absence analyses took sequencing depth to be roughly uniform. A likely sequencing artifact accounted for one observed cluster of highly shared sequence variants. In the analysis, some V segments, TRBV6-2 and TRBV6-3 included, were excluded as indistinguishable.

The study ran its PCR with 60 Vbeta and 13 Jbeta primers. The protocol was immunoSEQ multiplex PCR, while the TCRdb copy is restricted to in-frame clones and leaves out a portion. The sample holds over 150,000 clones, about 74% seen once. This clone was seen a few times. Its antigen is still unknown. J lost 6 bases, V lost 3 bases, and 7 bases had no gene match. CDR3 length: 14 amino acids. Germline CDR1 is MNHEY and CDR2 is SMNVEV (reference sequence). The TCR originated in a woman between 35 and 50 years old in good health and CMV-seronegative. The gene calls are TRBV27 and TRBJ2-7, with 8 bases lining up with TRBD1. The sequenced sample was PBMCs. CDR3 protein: CASSFGDRTSEQYF. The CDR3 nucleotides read TGTGCCAGCAGTTTCGGGGACAGGACCTCCGAGCAGTACTTC.